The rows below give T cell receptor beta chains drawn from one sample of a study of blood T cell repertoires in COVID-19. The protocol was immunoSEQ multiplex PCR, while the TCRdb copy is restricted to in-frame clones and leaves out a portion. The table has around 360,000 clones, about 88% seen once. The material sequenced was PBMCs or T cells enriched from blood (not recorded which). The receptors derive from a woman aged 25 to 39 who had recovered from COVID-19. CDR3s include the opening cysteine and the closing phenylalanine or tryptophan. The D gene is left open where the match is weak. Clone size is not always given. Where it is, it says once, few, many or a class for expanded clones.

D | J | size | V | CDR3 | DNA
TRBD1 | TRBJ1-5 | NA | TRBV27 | CASSLEGASNQPQHF | TGTGCCAGCAGTTTAGAGGGGGCGAGCAATCAGCCCCAGCATTTT
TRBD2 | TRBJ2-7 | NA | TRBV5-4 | CASSLGGLAASYEQYF | TGTGCCAGCAGCTTGGGGGGACTAGCGGCCTCCTACGAGCAGTACTTC
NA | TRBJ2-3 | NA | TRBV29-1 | CSVGFDARRTDTQYF | TGCAGCGTTGGATTTGACGCAAGGCGGACAGATACGCAGTATTTT
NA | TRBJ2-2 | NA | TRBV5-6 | CASSFPGSRAGELFF | TGTGCCAGCAGCTTCCCCGGGAGTCGGGCCGGGGAGCTGTTTTTT
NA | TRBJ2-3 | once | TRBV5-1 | CASSLVGAESTDTQYF | TGCGCCAGCAGCTTGGTTGGGGCGGAAAGCACAGATACGCAGTATTTT
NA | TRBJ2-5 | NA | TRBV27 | CASGRYGTREETQYF | TGTGCCAGCGGACGTTACGGGACACGAGAAGAGACCCAGTACTTC
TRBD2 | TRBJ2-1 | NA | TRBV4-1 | CASSPTSGRAGYNEQFF | TGCGCCAGCAGCCCGACTAGCGGGAGGGCGGGATACAATGAGCAGTTCTTC
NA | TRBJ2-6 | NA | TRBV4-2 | CASSQDEQAGANVLTF | TGTGCCAGCAGCCAGGACGAACAGGCTGGGGCCAACGTCCTGACTTTC
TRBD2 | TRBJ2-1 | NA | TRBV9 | CASSVRGVENEQFF | TGTGCCAGCAGCGTGCGGGGGGTAGAAAATGAGCAGTTCTTC
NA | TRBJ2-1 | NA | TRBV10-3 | CAMRLGNEQFF | TGTGCCATGAGACTCGGGAATGAGCAGTTCTTC
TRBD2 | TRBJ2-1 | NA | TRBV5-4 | CASSSGLAPTEQFF | TGTGCCAGCAGCTCGGGACTAGCGCCCACTGAGCAGTTCTTC
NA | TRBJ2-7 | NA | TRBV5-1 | CASSLALASEQYF | TGCGCCAGCAGCTTGGCCCTAGCTAGTGAGCAGTACTTC
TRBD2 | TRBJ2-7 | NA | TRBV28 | CASSPRLADSYEQYF | TGTGCCAGCAGTCCCAGACTAGCGGACTCCTACGAGCAGTACTTC
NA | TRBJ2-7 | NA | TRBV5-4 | CASSLVQGYEQYF | TGTGCCAGCAGCTTGGTACAGGGCTACGAGCAGTACTTC
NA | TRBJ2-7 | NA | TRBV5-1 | CASSLIGVTYEQYF | TGCGCCAGCAGCTTGATCGGGGTTACCTACGAGCAGTACTTC
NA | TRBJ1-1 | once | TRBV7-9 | CASSFVVGNTEAFF | TGTGCCAGCAGCTTCGTAGTCGGTAACACTGAAGCTTTCTTT
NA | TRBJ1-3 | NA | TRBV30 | CAWSTRNTIYF | TGTGCCTGGAGTACCCGGAACACCATATATTTT
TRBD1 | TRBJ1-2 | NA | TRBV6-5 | CASSRDRGSYGYTF | TGTGCCAGCAGCAGGGACAGGGGAAGCTATGGCTACACCTTC
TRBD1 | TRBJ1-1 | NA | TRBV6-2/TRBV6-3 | CASSPQGKDTEAFF | TGTGCCAGCAGTCCACAGGGGAAGGACACTGAAGCTTTCTTT
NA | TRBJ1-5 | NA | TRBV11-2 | CASSPGLNQPQHF | TGTGCCAGCAGCCCAGGATTAAATCAGCCCCAGCATTTT
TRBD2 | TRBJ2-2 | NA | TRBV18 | CASSPGTSGGPDTGELFF | TGTGCCAGCTCACCAGGGACTAGCGGGGGGCCCGACACCGGGGAGCTGTTTTTT
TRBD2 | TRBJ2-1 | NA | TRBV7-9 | CASSSPLAGGNEQFF | TGTGCCAGCAGCTCCCCGCTAGCGGGGGGAAATGAGCAGTTCTTC
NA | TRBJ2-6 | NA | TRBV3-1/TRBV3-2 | CASGGEISGANVLTF | TGTGCCTCCGGGGGAGAAATCTCTGGGGCCAACGTCCTGACTTTC
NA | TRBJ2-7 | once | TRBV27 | CASSLAVEDEQYF | TGTGCCAGCAGTTTGGCAGTTGAGGACGAGCAGTACTTC
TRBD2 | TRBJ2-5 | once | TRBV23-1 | CASSQKTSGKETQYF | TGCGCCAGCAGTCAAAAGACTAGCGGAAAAGAGACCCAGTACTTC
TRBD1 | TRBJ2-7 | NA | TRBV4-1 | CASSRTSGTGVEQYF | TGCGCCAGCAGCCGAACTTCCGGGACAGGGGTCGAGCAGTACTTC
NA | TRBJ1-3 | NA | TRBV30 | CAWSVGGSGNTIYF | TGTGCCTGGAGTGTAGGGGGATCTGGAAACACCATATATTTT
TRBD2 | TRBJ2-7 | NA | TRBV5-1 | CASSPGGGGYEQYF | TGCGCCAGCAGCCCGGGAGGGGGGGGCTACGAGCAGTACTTC
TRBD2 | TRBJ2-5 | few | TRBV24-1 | CATSDPKTSGSLETQYF | TGTGCCACCAGTGATCCGAAGACTAGCGGGAGTTTAGAGACCCAGTACTTC
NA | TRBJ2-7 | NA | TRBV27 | CASSLSTGLSYEQYF | TGTGCCAGCAGTTTATCTACAGGGCTCTCCTACGAGCAGTACTTC
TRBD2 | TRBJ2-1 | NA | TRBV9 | CASSVTTLTSGLYNEQFF | TGTGCCAGCAGCGTAACCACCCTAACTAGCGGTCTTTACAATGAGCAGTTCTTC
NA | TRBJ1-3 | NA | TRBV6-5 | CASNRQALMVGTIYF | TGTGCCAGCAACCGACAGGCTTTAATGGTCGGCACCATATATTTT
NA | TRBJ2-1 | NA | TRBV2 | CASSLDKFSYNEQFF | TGTGCCAGCAGTTTGGACAAATTCTCCTACAATGAGCAGTTCTTC
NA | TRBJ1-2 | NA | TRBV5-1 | CASSLETGRGNYGYTF | TGCGCCAGCAGCTTGGAGACGGGGAGGGGAAACTATGGCTACACCTTC
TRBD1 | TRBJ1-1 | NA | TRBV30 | CAWRNRDRGVAEAFF | TGTGCCTGGAGAAACCGGGACAGGGGCGTCGCTGAAGCTTTCTTT
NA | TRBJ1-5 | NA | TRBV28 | CASSRGGPQHF | TGTGCCAGCAGTCGAGGTGGGCCCCAGCATTTT
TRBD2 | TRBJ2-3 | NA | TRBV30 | CAWSIQRGGTDTQYF | TGTGCCTGGAGTATACAGCGGGGGGGCACAGATACGCAGTATTTT
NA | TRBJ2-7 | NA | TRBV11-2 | CASSLYSRSSYEQYF | TGTGCCAGCAGCTTATACTCCCGGAGCTCCTACGAGCAGTACTTC
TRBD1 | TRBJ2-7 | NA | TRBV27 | CASGRDREPYEQYF | TGTGCCAGCGGTCGGGACAGGGAGCCCTACGAGCAGTACTTC
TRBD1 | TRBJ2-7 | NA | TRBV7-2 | CASSLQDRGGEQYF | TGTGCCAGCAGCTTACAGGACAGGGGGGGCGAGCAGTACTTC
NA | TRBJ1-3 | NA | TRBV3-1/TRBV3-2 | CASSHGVAGTGNTIYF | TGTGCCAGCAGCCATGGGGTGGCGGGGACCGGAAACACCATATATTTT
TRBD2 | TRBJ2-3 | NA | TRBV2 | CASKTSGGVYTDTQYF | TGTGCCAGCAAAACTAGCGGGGGCGTATATACAGATACGCAGTATTTT
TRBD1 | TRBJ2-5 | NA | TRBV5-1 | CASRQGAGLQETQYF | TGCGCCAGTAGACAGGGGGCGGGACTCCAAGAGACCCAGTACTTC
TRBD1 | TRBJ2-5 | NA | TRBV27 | CASSFKWTGETQYF | TGTGCCAGCAGTTTTAAATGGACAGGCGAGACCCAGTACTTC
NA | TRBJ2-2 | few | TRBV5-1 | CASSLAGGESGELFF | TGCGCCAGCAGCTTGGCCGGAGGGGAATCCGGGGAGCTGTTTTTT
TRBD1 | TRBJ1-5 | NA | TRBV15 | CATSSPGRGRNQPQHF | TGTGCCACCAGCAGTCCAGGCAGGGGGCGAAATCAGCCCCAGCATTTT
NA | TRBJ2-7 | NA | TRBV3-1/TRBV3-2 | CASSQGGRSSRSYEQYF | TGTGCCAGCAGCCAAGGGGGGAGGTCGAGCCGTTCCTACGAGCAGTACTTC
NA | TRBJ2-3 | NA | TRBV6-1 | CASSETGNTDTQYF | TGTGCCAGCAGTGAAACAGGAAACACAGATACGCAGTATTTT
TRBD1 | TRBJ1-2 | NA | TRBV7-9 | CASSLQGADGYTF | TGTGCCAGCAGCCTACAGGGGGCGGATGGCTACACCTTC
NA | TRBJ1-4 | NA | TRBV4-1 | CASSQDTRGNEKLFF | TGCGCCAGCAGCCAAGATACCAGGGGTAATGAAAAACTGTTTTTT
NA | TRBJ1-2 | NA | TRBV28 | CASSPLGDNYGYTF | TGTGCCAGCAGTCCCTTGGGAGATAACTATGGCTACACCTTC
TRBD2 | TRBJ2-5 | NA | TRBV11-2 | CASSLGLAPETQYF | TGTGCCAGCAGCTTGGGACTAGCACCAGAGACCCAGTACTTC
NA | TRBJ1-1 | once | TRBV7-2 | CASSLSTGNTEAFF | TGTGCCAGCAGCTTGTCGACGGGGAACACTGAAGCTTTCTTT
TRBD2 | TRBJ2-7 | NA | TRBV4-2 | CASSRIIAGGREGSYEQYF | TGTGCCAGCAGCCGGATCATAGCGGGAGGAAGGGAGGGCTCCTACGAGCAGTACTTC
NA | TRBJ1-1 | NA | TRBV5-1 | CASSFTGLSRGNTEAFF | TGCGCCAGCAGCTTTACGGGACTCTCAAGGGGGAACACTGAAGCTTTCTTT
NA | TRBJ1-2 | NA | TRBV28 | CASSSGPPNYGYTF | TGTGCCAGCAGTTCAGGTCCCCCTAACTATGGCTACACCTTC
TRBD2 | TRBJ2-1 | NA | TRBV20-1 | CSASGLAGVLGQFF | TGCAGTGCTAGTGGACTAGCGGGGGTCCTCGGACAGTTCTTC